The 23 T cell receptor beta chains reported below all come from one sample, sequenced in a study of response to subunit inactivated influenza vaccine. TCRdb itself ran the RT-PCR reads through MiXCR, one entry per CDR3 protein. The sample includes around 600,000 distinct CDR3 sequences, approximately 10% seen only once; the top ten take roughly 11%. This sample was shared with a second study, whose subject was T cells expressing NK-cell markers. That report adds: Beta-chain TCR cDNA was generated via 5'RACE template switching with UMIs.

This material consisted of PBMCs from blood, taken on the day of vaccination. The receptors shown here come from a man aged 50-59 years who received an inactivated influenza vaccine.

This clonotype was recorded at least ten times. V gene TRBV5-1 combines with J gene TRBJ1-1; 8 bases align to TRBD1. The CDR3 has 15 amino acids. CDR1 is SGHRS, CDR2 YFSETQ, per germline. Trimming at V came to 6 bases and at J to 0 bases, leaving 7 bases not matched to a gene. The CDR3 sequence: CASTPQGAMNTEAFF. CDR3 in DNA: TGCGCCAGCACCCCGCAGGGGGCAATGAACACTGAAGCTTTCTTT.

This clonotype has only a few counts. The genes are TRBV7-2 and TRBJ1-4; TRBD1 might be the D (6 bases). Germline CDR1 is SGHTA and CDR2 is FQGNSA. Between the trimmed V and J ends, which lost 1 base and 8 bases, there was a span of 14 bases. CDR3 length: 15 amino acids. CDR3 in amino acids: CASSLVGLRGEKLFF. The CDR3 DNA reads TGTGCCAGCAGCTTAGTTGGGCTGAGGGGGGAAAAACTGTTTTTT.

This sequence joins TRBV27 and TRBJ2-1, with 11 bases fitting TRBD1. The CDR3 extends over 14 amino acids. The germline gives CDR1 MNHEY, CDR2 SMNVEV (reference sequence). V lost 2 bases and J lost 8; bases outside the gene matches: 2. CDR3 protein: CASSLRDRGYEQFF. Written as DNA, the CDR3 is TGTGCCAGCAGTTTACGGGACAGGGGGTATGAGCAGTTCTTC.

A few counts support this clonotype. The chain links TRBV10-3 to TRBJ2-2; possible D gene TRBD1, 6 bases. V was shortened by 2 bases and J by 6 bases, with 13 bases between the two germline ends. Germline CDR1 ENHRY, CDR2 SYGVKD. There are 15 residues in the CDR3. The DNA of the CDR3 is TGTGCCATCAGTGAGCTGGACAGTGGTCCCGGGGAGCTGTTTTTT. This gives the protein CAISELDSGPGELFF.

This clonotype was seen only a few times. This chain links TRBV4-1 with TRBJ2-7; D might be TRBD1 (5 bases). V was shortened by 1 base and J by 6 bases, with 10 bases between the two germline ends. Germline-derived CDR1 and CDR2 are MGHRA and YSYEKL. The CDR3 consists of 13 residues. This chain's CDR3 is CASSQALRVEQYF. CDR3 sequence (DNA): TGCGCCAGCAGCCAAGCCCTCAGGGTCGAGCAGTACTTC.

This clonotype was seen more than once but under ten times. The gene calls are TRBV9 and TRBJ2-1; D is unclear. The germline V gene has CDR1 SGDLS and CDR2 YYNGEE. The CDR3 runs to 14 residues. V lost 1 base and J lost 8, with 13 bases in between. The CDR3 DNA is TGTGCCAGCAGCGTATCCCCCGTTTTCGATGAGCAGTTCTTC. Translated, it gives CASSVSPVFDEQFF.

This clonotype was counted at least ten times. The chain joins TRBV6-5 to TRBJ2-1; a possible D gene is TRBD1 (5 bases). The CDR3 is 15 amino acids. Per the germline V gene, CDR1 is MNHEY and CDR2 is SVGAGI. Trimming shortened V by 0 bases and J by 8 bases, and 14 bases separated the two germline ends. CDR3 sequence (DNA): TGTGCCAGCAGTTACTCATGGGCAGGGTTGGATGAGCAGTTCTTC. Encoded protein: CASSYSWAGLDEQFF.

The chain combines TRBV28 with TRBJ1-6; no clear D. This CDR3 has 12 residues. Trimming pared 6 bases from V and 10 bases from J, leaving 10 bases between. Germline loops: CDR1 MDHEN, CDR2 SYDVKM. Written as DNA, the CDR3 is TGTGCCAGCAGCCCCTCGGGGTCACCCCTCCACTTT. As protein: CASSPSGSPLHF.

The table lists this clonotype with a few counts. This chain uses TRBV12-3 or TRBV12-4 with TRBJ2-5; possible D gene TRBD1, 6 bases. V was pared by 7 bases and J by 1 base, with 22 bases between. There are 17 residues in the CDR3. CDR3 region: CASIRDNFRTAQETQYF. CDR3 DNA sequence: TGTGCCAGCATTAGGGATAACTTCCGGACAGCCCAAGAGACCCAGTACTTC.

The CDR3 sequence is CASMSSPLYNEQFF. The CDR3 region has the DNA TGTGCCAGCATGTCTTCTCCCCTATACAATGAGCAGTTCTTC. J is TRBJ2-1 and V is TRBV27; D not certain. The CDR3 contains 14 residues. Germline V CDR1 and CDR2: MNHEY, SMNVEV (reference sequence). V dropped 7 bases and J dropped 4 bases, with 14 bases sitting between them.

CDR3 region: CASSDQGYEQYF. The CDR3 nucleotides read TGCGCCAGCAGTGACCAGGGCTACGAGCAGTACTTC. The V gene is TRBV10-2, the J gene TRBJ2-7; D might be TRBD1 (5 bases). The CDR3 is made up of 12 amino acids. Germline V CDR1 and CDR2: WSHSY, SAAADI. Trimming cost V 3 bases and J 3 bases, with 6 bases left between them.

This clonotype has ten or more counts. V gene TRBV28 combines with J gene TRBJ2-2, with D possibly TRBD1 on 6 matching bases. The V gene's germline CDR1 is MDHEN and CDR2 SYDVKM. CDR3 length: 15 amino acids. V was cut by 7 bases and J by 1 base, with 13 bases left in between. CDR3 sequence reads: CASTIDRWNTGELFF. CDR3 coding DNA: TGTGCCAGCACCATCGACAGGTGGAACACCGGGGAGCTGTTTTTT.

This clonotype has ten or more counts. The chain employs TRBV20-1 and TRBJ2-1; D remains unclear. CDR3 length: 14 residues. V shed 6 bases and J shed 5 bases, with 17 bases lying between them. Germline CDR1 reads DFQATT; CDR2 reads SNEGSKA (reference sequence). The CDR3 here is CSAQPGFYNNEQFF. The CDR3, as DNA: TGCAGTGCCCAGCCAGGCTTCTATAACAATGAGCAGTTCTTC.

This clonotype has only a few counts. This chain uses TRBV29-1 with TRBJ2-7; 8 bases map to TRBD1. The CDR3 runs 15 residues. Germline CDR1 SQVTM, CDR2 ANQGSEA. V dropped 2 bases and J dropped 4; count of bases not matched to a gene: 10. DNA for the CDR3: TGCAGCGTTGAAAGTAGGCAGGGGGCGATTTACGAGCAGTACTTC. It specifies CSVESRQGAIYEQYF.

V usage is TRBV6-6 and J usage is TRBJ2-1; D remains ambiguous. Between the trimmed V and J ends, which lost 2 bases and 5 bases, there was a span of 4 bases. Germline CDR1 reads MNHNY; CDR2 reads SVGAGI (reference sequence). CDR3 length: 12 residues. The CDR3 here is CASSYTDNEQFF. CDR3 DNA sequence: TGTGCCAGCAGTTACACCGACAATGAGCAGTTCTTC.

This clonotype was observed many times. The J gene is TRBJ2-1, the V gene TRBV20-1; D unclear. This CDR3 spans 17 amino acids. Trimming left V 4 bases short and J 0 bases short, with 19 bases between. From germline, CDR1 is DFQATT and CDR2 SNEGSKA (reference sequence). DNA for the CDR3: TGCAGTGCTATCTCAGCGTCCAAACCCAGCTCCTACAATGAGCAGTTCTTC. It is translated as CSAISASKPSSYNEQFF.

Many counts were recorded for this clonotype. The CDR3 nucleotides are TGCAGCGTTGAAAGCCGTACCAGGGGCGCTACGCAGTATTTT. Amino acids: CSVESRTRGATQYF. The chain has TRBV29-1 and TRBJ2-3; D perhaps matches TRBD1 (6 bases). This CDR3 has 14 residues. Looked up from germline, CDR1 is SQVTM and CDR2 is ANQGSEA. Trimming removed 2 bases from V and 8 bases from J, with 17 bases in between.

This clonotype was seen ten or more times. The chain links TRBV12-3 or TRBV12-4 to TRBJ1-1; 7 bases map to TRBD1. This CDR3 region has 15 residues. Losses at the gene ends were 5 bases for V and 2 bases for J; bases not matched to a gene: 8. The CDR3: CASSKTGQRNTEAFF. CDR3 DNA sequence: TGTGCCAGCAGTAAGACGGGACAGAGAAACACTGAAGCTTTCTTT.

The V gene is TRBV5-5, the J gene TRBJ2-1; D might be TRBD2 (6 bases). CDR1 and CDR2 from the germline V gene are SGHKS and YYEKEE (reference sequence). CDR3 length: 17 amino acids. Trimming shortened V by 4 bases and J by 0 bases, and 17 bases separated the two germline ends. The CDR3: CASSQYPGLSSYNEQFF. The CDR3 DNA follows: TGTGCCAGCAGCCAATACCCGGGACTTAGCTCCTACAATGAGCAGTTCTTC.

This clonotype has just a few counts. This rearrangement joins TRBV28 to TRBJ1-5, with D unclear. The germline V and J ends were trimmed by 7 bases and 8 bases, with 18 bases remaining between them. The germline V gene encodes CDR1 MDHEN and CDR2 SYDVKM. This CDR3 is 14 amino acids long. The CDR3, as DNA: TGTGCCAGCACCCAAAACGTTCGGATCAAGCCCCAGCATTTT. As protein: CASTQNVRIKPQHF.

The rearrangement uses TRBV4-3 and TRBJ1-2; tentatively, D is TRBD1 (5 bases). The germline V gene encodes CDR1 LGHNA and CDR2 YSLEER. This CDR3 contains 15 residues. The V and J ends lost 3 bases and 3 bases respectively, with 14 bases between them. CDR3 nucleotides: TGCGCCAGCAGCCACGGGGGTTACCAGTACTATGGCTACACCTTC. Protein product: CASSHGGYQYYGYTF.

The table lists this clonotype with a few counts. This chain links TRBV7-9 with TRBJ2-4; D not resolved. Germline values: CDR1 SEHNR, CDR2 FQNEAQ (reference sequence). V lost 5 bases and J lost 5, with 7 bases in between. The CDR3 spans 12 residues. The CDR3 sequence is CASSIYENIQYF. The CDR3 DNA is TGTGCCAGCAGCATTTACGAAAACATTCAGTACTTC. Full variable domain (remainder filled in from reference TRBV7-9 and TRBJ2-4): DTGVSQNPRHKITKRGQNVTFRCDPISEHNRLYWYRQTLGQGPEFLTYFQNEAQLEKSRLLSDRFSAERPKGSFSTLEIQRTEQGDSAMYLCASSIYENIQYFGAGTRLSVL.

This clonotype has more than one count but fewer than ten. V is TRBV5-1 and J is TRBJ1-6; D is uncertain. This CDR3 has 13 amino acids. The V gene lost 2 bases and the J gene lost 9 bases, with 9 bases spanning the gap. The V gene's germline CDR1 is SGHRS and CDR2 YFSETQ. The CDR3 protein is CASSLTWVSPLHF. CDR3 DNA: TGCGCCAGCAGCTTAACTTGGGTTTCACCCCTCCACTTT.